This is a list of T cell receptor beta chains from one sample in a study of blood T cell repertoires in COVID-19. The repertoire was sequenced with immunoSEQ multiplex PCR; TCRdb's copy has only in-frame clones and lacks some. The table has hundreds of thousands of clones, around three quarters seen once; the top ten hold approximately 3.2%. Material for sequencing was peripheral blood. Every receptor here comes from a woman aged 80 or older with acute or convalescent COVID-19. Both conserved end residues are part of each CDR3. D genes are given only for firm matches. Rows may omit the clone size; those that give it use once, few, many or a size class.

D,V,size,J,CDR3,DNA
-,TRBV5-1,once,TRBJ2-5,CASSFLGPTGETQYF,TGCGCCAGCAGCTTCCTAGGCCCCACGGGAGAGACCCAGTACTTC
TRBD1,TRBV19,-,TRBJ1-2,CASSSRTGNGYTF,TGTGCCAGTAGTTCCCGGACAGGGAATGGCTACACCTTC
TRBD1,TRBV15,once,TRBJ2-5,CATSSPLRDRGRRETQYF,TGTGCCACCAGCTCCCCCCTCCGGGACAGGGGGCGGAGGGAGACCCAGTACTTC
TRBD1,TRBV6-4,-,TRBJ2-1,CASSVGTASYNEQFF,TGTGCCAGCAGTGTGGGGACAGCCTCCTACAATGAGCAGTTCTTC
TRBD1,TRBV2,-,TRBJ1-5,CASSRDSLREPQHF,TGTGCCAGCAGCCGGGACAGCCTAAGGGAGCCCCAGCATTTT
-,TRBV7-9,few,TRBJ1-1,CASSGPNMNTEAFF,TGTGCCAGCAGCGGCCCCAACATGAACACTGAAGCTTTCTTT
-,TRBV4-3,-,TRBJ1-6,CASSQELGTTSSYNSPLHF,TGCGCCAGCAGCCAAGAATTGGGGACAACGAGCTCCTATAATTCACCCCTCCACTTT
TRBD1,TRBV3-1/TRBV3-2,-,TRBJ1-2,CASSQGTGTGVSGYTF,TGTGCCAGCAGCCAAGGGACCGGGACAGGGGTATCTGGCTACACCTTC
-,TRBV6-2/TRBV6-3,-,TRBJ1-1,CASSYEVLNTEAFF,TGTGCCAGCAGTTACGAGGTGTTGAACACTGAAGCTTTCTTT
-,TRBV30,-,TRBJ1-5,CAWSSQGPSNQPQHF,TGTGCCTGGAGCTCACAGGGACCCAGCAATCAGCCCCAGCATTTT
TRBD1,TRBV6-6,-,TRBJ2-1,CASSYSDRGRYNEQFF,TGTGCCAGCAGTTACTCGGACAGGGGGCGATACAATGAGCAGTTCTTC
-,TRBV6-6,once,TRBJ2-1,CASSLYGQSNEQFF,TGTGCCAGCAGCCTCTACGGACAGAGCAATGAGCAGTTCTTC
-,TRBV4-3,once,TRBJ1-1,CASSQGRGVGTEAFF,TGCGCCAGCAGCCAAGGGAGGGGTGTTGGCACTGAAGCTTTCTTT
-,TRBV5-1,-,TRBJ1-1,CASSLVAGDPEAFF,TGCGCCAGCAGCTTGGTGGCCGGGGATCCTGAAGCTTTCTTT
TRBD1,TRBV19,-,TRBJ2-1,CASSRGGDRKFF,TGTGCCAGTAGTAGAGGGGGCGACCGAAAGTTCTTC
TRBD2,TRBV20-1,-,TRBJ2-7,CSASSRLAAPSYEQYF,TGCAGTGCTAGTTCGCGACTAGCGGCCCCCTCCTACGAGCAGTACTTC
-,TRBV27,-,TRBJ2-3,CASSFTRGDTQYF,TGTGCCAGCAGTTTTACGAGGGGGGATACGCAGTATTTT
-,TRBV5-6,-,TRBJ2-4,CASSRGSIAKNIQYF,TGTGCCAGCAGCCGGGGTTCGATAGCCAAAAACATTCAGTACTTC
TRBD1,TRBV3-1/TRBV3-2,-,TRBJ1-2,CASSPDRGQGYGYTF,TGTGCCAGCAGCCCGGACAGGGGGCAGGGGTATGGCTACACCTTC
-,TRBV12-3/TRBV12-4,few,TRBJ1-2,CASTAGGSGYTF,TGTGCCAGCACCGCGGGGGGATCTGGCTACACCTTC
-,TRBV19,-,TRBJ1-5,CASSIGGASNQPQHF,TGTGCCAGTAGTATAGGAGGCGCAAGCAATCAGCCCCAGCATTTT
TRBD2,TRBV9,-,TRBJ2-7,CASSVNPAGGEQYF,TGTGCCAGCAGCGTAAACCCCGCGGGGGGCGAGCAGTACTTC
-,TRBV3-1/TRBV3-2,-,TRBJ1-1,CASSQEPAGGSEAFF,TGTGCCAGCAGCCAAGAACCTGCGGGGGGATCTGAAGCTTTCTTT
TRBD2,TRBV18,-,TRBJ2-5,CASSTGLAETQYF,TGTGCCAGCTCCACCGGACTAGCGGAGACCCAGTACTTC
TRBD1,TRBV9,-,TRBJ1-1,CASSRQGRGETEAFF,TGTGCCAGCAGCCGACAGGGACGGGGCGAAACTGAAGCTTTCTTT
-,TRBV19,-,TRBJ1-2,CASSPTGLYGYTF,TGTGCCAGTAGTCCTACAGGCCTCTATGGCTACACCTTC
TRBD1,TRBV19,-,TRBJ1-1,CASSRTGGITEAFF,TGTGCCAGTAGCCGAACAGGGGGCATCACTGAAGCTTTCTTT
-,TRBV7-9,-,TRBJ1-3,CASQQGSGNTIYF,TGTGCCAGCCAGCAGGGGTCTGGAAACACCATATATTTT
-,TRBV28,-,TRBJ1-4,CASSFPGQGNEKLFF,TGTGCCAGCAGTTTTCCGGGGCAGGGGAATGAAAAACTGTTTTTT
-,TRBV19,-,TRBJ2-7,CASSGRGQTYEQYF,TGTGCCAGTAGTGGGAGAGGTCAGACTTACGAGCAGTACTTC
TRBD1,TRBV9,-,TRBJ1-1,CASSEQGRTEAFF,TGTGCCAGCAGCGAACAGGGGAGGACTGAAGCTTTCTTT
-,TRBV2,-,TRBJ2-5,CASSEAPGQLETQYF,TGTGCCAGCAGTGAAGCACCGGGACAACTAGAGACCCAGTACTTC
-,TRBV12-3/TRBV12-4,few,TRBJ1-5,CASSLAQQQPQHF,TGTGCCAGCAGTTTAGCACAACAACAGCCCCAGCATTTT
-,TRBV2,-,TRBJ1-3,CASRLPPGNTIYF,TGTGCCAGCAGACTCCCTCCCGGAAACACCATATATTTT
-,TRBV10-3,-,TRBJ2-5,CAISPREGETQYF,TGTGCCATCAGTCCCAGGGAAGGAGAGACCCAGTACTTC
TRBD2,TRBV4-2,-,TRBJ2-1,CASSQGAGGLAGRNEQFF,TGTGCCAGCAGCCAAGGGGCAGGGGGACTAGCGGGACGCAATGAGCAGTTCTTC
TRBD1,TRBV6-1,-,TRBJ1-4,CASSEIGARGREKLFF,TGTGCCAGCAGTGAAATCGGGGCAAGGGGGCGAGAAAAACTGTTTTTT
TRBD2,TRBV6-2/TRBV6-3,-,TRBJ2-5,CASSVGTSFETQYF,TGTGCCAGCAGTGTCGGGACTAGCTTTGAGACCCAGTACTTC
TRBD2,TRBV6-5,-,TRBJ2-7,CASRGTSRNEQYF,TGTGCCAGCAGAGGGACTAGCCGGAACGAGCAGTACTTC
TRBD1,TRBV4-1,-,TRBJ1-3,CASSQEGTGAGNTIYF,TGCGCCAGCAGCCAAGAAGGGACAGGGGCTGGAAACACCATATATTTT
-,TRBV5-4,-,TRBJ2-7,CASSLQGSHEQYF,TGTGCCAGCAGCTTACAGGGTAGCCACGAGCAGTACTTC
-,TRBV4-1,-,TRBJ1-3,CASSRGDGASGNTIYF,TGCGCCAGCAGCCGGGGGGACGGAGCCTCTGGAAACACCATATATTTT
-,TRBV6-5,-,TRBJ1-1,CASSYQGKPMNTEAFF,TGTGCCAGCAGTTACCAGGGGAAACCCATGAACACTGAAGCTTTCTTT
TRBD1,TRBV6-2/TRBV6-3,-,TRBJ1-1,CASSYSTGTGAAEAFF,TGTGCCAGCAGTTACTCGACCGGGACAGGCGCGGCTGAAGCTTTCTTT
-,TRBV7-9,-,TRBJ1-6,CASSFESNSPLHF,TGTGCCAGCAGCTTCGAGTCTAATTCACCCCTCCACTTT
-,TRBV27,-,TRBJ1-2,CASRRGQTNYGYTF,TGTGCCAGCAGGCGAGGACAGACTAACTATGGCTACACCTTC
-,TRBV2,-,TRBJ2-2,CASMSPGTGELFF,TGTGCCAGCATGTCACCAGGGACCGGGGAGCTGTTTTTT
-,TRBV7-2,-,TRBJ1-3,CASSLYRSSIGNTIYF,TGTGCCAGCAGCTTATACAGGTCCTCAATCGGAAACACCATATATTTT
TRBD1,TRBV2,few,TRBJ1-5,CASSVGQLNQPQHF,TGTGCCAGCAGTGTGGGACAGCTAAATCAGCCCCAGCATTTT
-,TRBV6-1,-,TRBJ1-1,CASSEYNEAFF,TGTGCCAGCAGTGAATACAATGAAGCTTTCTTT
TRBD2,TRBV10-3,-,TRBJ2-2,CATEREAVSGELFF,TGTGCCACCGAGCGGGAGGCCGTAAGCGGGGAGCTGTTTTTT
-,TRBV25-1,-,TRBJ2-1,CASSEYDRPYNEQFF,TGTGCCAGCAGTGAATATGACAGACCCTACAATGAGCAGTTCTTC
TRBD2,TRBV6-4,-,TRBJ2-1,CASSDGAGGPQFF,TGTGCCAGCAGTGACGGAGCGGGAGGGCCCCAGTTCTTC
-,TRBV9,-,TRBJ1-1,CASSVAGTANTEAFF,TGTGCCAGCAGCGTAGCCGGCACAGCGAACACTGAAGCTTTCTTT
-,TRBV6-6,-,TRBJ1-4,CASSFVGVNEKLFF,TGTGCCAGCAGTTTCGTCGGGGTTAATGAAAAACTGTTTTTT
TRBD2,TRBV3-1/TRBV3-2,-,TRBJ2-7,CASRTSGVYEQYF,TGTGCCAGCAGGACTAGCGGGGTCTACGAGCAGTACTTC
-,TRBV7-2,-,TRBJ1-2,CASSLDSLNYGYTF,TGTGCCAGCAGCTTGGACAGCCTTAACTATGGCTACACCTTC